The T cell receptor beta chain under discussion was sequenced for a study of T cell responses to AZD1222 COVID-19 vaccine. The method was immunoSEQ multiplex PCR; TCRdb's version includes in-frame clones alone and lacks a portion of them. The sample shows 150,000 to 200,000 clones, around 90% of them seen only once. Points from the study as a whole: Seropositive status at baseline applied to only a handful of AZD1222 recipients.

Remarks on this clone: Antigen unknown.

V dropped 5 bases and J dropped 0; count of bases not matched to a gene: 5. The CDR3 extends over 14 amino acids. The germline gives CDR1 SGHDT, CDR2 YYEEEE. The sequence came from an adult who received the MenACWY meningococcal vaccine as a control. The chain is built from TRBV5-6 and TRBJ2-7, with 7 bases that match TRBD1. The sequencing here drew on peripheral blood, taken 28 days after the second dose of the MenACWY control vaccine. CDR3 sequence (DNA): TGTGCCAGCAGACCCACAGGGGCCTCCTACGAGCAGTACTTC. Protein: CASRPTGASYEQYF.